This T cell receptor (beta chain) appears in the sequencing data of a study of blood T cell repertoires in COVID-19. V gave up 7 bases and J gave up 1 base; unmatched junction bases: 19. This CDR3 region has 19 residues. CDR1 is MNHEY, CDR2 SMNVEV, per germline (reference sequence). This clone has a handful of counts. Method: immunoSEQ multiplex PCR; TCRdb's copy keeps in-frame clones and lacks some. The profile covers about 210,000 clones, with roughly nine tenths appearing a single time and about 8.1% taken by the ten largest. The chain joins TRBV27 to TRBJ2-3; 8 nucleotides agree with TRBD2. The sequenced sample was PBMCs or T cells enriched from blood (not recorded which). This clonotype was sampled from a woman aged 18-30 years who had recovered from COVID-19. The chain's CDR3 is CASKPRFGGEVGGTDTQYF. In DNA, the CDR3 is TGTGCCAGCAAGCCCAGGTTCGGGGGGGAGGTTGGGGGCACAGATACGCAGTATTTT.